The clone carrying this T cell receptor (beta chain) occurred many times. What it binds is unknown. The V end was cut by 0 bases, the J end by 4 bases, with 13 bases between. There are 15 residues in the CDR3. CDR1 and CDR2 from the germline V gene are LNHNV and YYDKDF (reference sequence). By flow cytometry, patients selected for sequencing had shown an expansion of CD8+CD57+ cells. CD8+CD57+ effector memory cells were additionally subjected to sequencing for 2 of 12 patients. Patients, without exception, had severe acquired aplastic anemia. This sample was taken from a study of CD8+CD57+ T cells in acquired aplastic anemia. Study-level findings and limits: In the patients, CD8+CD57+ cells came out less diverse than the total CD4+ and CD8+ pools.

Genomic DNA was employed as the template in profiling TCR beta VDJ and CDR3. TCRdb redid the calling of the reads with MiXCR, one entry per CDR3 protein. The table records some 16,000 distinct CDR3 sequences, over 35% of them present only once. Source material: CD8+CD57+ T cells sorted from PBMCs. Subset given: bead-enriched CD8+CD57+ effector memory T cells from SAA patients. The receptor was isolated from a human donor with aplastic anemia. The chain is built from TRBV15 and TRBJ2-7; D perhaps matches TRBD2 (6 bases). Here the CDR3 reads CATSRERGTLYEQYF. As DNA, the CDR3 is TGTGCCACCAGCAGAGAACGGGGGACCCTTTACGAGCAGTACTTC.